This T cell receptor (beta chain) was captured by sequencing in a study of metastatic and nonmetastatic thyroid tumors. Study as a whole: The study looked at repertoires side by side in blood and in tumor or nodule tissue from malignant and benign thyroid patients. The study, taken as a whole, reports: According to reports, the diversity of TCR beta was significantly higher in malignant thyroid tumors than in benign nodules, and this held in both blood and tumor samples.

MiXCR re-clonotyped the PCR reads for TCRdb. Found here are around 17,000 clones, 25% to 35% of them singletons; the top ten hold around 16%. Among the patients, none had received any treatment before thyroid surgery. This CDR3 comprises 13 residues. Trimming took off 3 bases at V and 5 bases at J, with 11 bases between the two ends. The germline V gene has CDR1 MGHRA and CDR2 YSYEKL. By share of the sample, this clone is medium-sized. Its antigen remains unknown. V gene TRBV4-1 combines with J gene TRBJ2-7; D is unresolved. The receptor's source is a female donor with papillary thyroid cancer or a benign thyroid nodule (not recorded which). Some clones in this sample may be carry-over from other donors' samples. Sequencing input: tumor tissue. CDR3 residues: CASSQSHTHEQYF. CDR3 nucleotide sequence: TGCGCCAGCAGCCAGAGTCACACCCACGAGCAGTACTTC.